The subject of this entry is one T cell receptor beta chain. These data belong to a study of cytomegalovirus exposure and HLA in healthy donors. Primers included in the PCR were 60 Vbeta and 13 Jbeta primers. Authors' processing steps: In a later analysis, around 10 million of about 80 million unique beta chains occurred in at least two donors. The assay was immunoSEQ multiplex PCR, and TCRdb's table has in-frame clones only and misses some. The V and J calls and clone size come from that table; D and trimming were worked out from the DNA. Here the sample spans some 150,000 clones, almost 85% being singletons. Germline V gene data show CDR1 as MGHRA and CDR2 as YSYEKL. Between the trimmed V and J ends, which lost 4 bases and 0 bases, there was a span of 12 bases. This CDR3 contains 15 residues.

The TCR originated in a man in his thirties or forties in good health and CMV-seropositive. The rearrangement links TRBV4-1 to TRBJ1-2; D is unresolved. The sequencing sample was made of PBMCs. This CDR3 reads CASSLVGAANYGYTF. The CDR3 DNA follows: TGCGCCAGCAGCCTTGTGGGAGCTGCTAACTATGGCTACACCTTC.